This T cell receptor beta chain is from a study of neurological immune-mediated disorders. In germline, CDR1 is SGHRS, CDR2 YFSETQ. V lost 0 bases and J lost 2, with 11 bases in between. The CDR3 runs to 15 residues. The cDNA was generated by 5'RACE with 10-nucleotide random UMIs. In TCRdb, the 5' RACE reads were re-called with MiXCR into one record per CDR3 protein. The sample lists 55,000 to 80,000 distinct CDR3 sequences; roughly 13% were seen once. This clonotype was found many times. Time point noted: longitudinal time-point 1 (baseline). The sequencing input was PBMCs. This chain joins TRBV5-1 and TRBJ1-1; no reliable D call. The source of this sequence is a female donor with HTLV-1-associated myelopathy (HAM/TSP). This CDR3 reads CASSLGGRINTEAFF. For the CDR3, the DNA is TGCGCCAGCAGCTTGGGAGGGAGGATCAACACTGAAGCTTTCTTT. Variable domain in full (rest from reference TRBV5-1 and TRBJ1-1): KAGVTQTPRYLIKTRGQQVTLSCSPISGHRSVSWYQQTPGQGLQFLFEYFSETQRNKGNFPGRFSGRQFSNSRSEMNVSTLELGDSALYLCASSLGGRINTEAFFGQGTRLTVV.